Listed below are T cell receptor beta chains from one sample, sequenced in a study of shared clonotypes between healthy human individuals. Here immunoSEQ multiplex PCR was the method, and the copy in TCRdb shows in-frame clones only, minus some. Here the sample spans 2,500,000 or so clones, less than 95% being singletons. The sample consisted of naive CD4+ T cells from PBMCs. These receptors all come from a man younger than 35 in good health. Some clones in this sample may be carry-over from other donors' samples. CDR3s include the opening cysteine and the closing phenylalanine or tryptophan. The D gene is left open where the match is weak.

CDR3 DNA: TGCGCCAGCAGCGACTCGGGTCCTCGGAGTGAGCAGTTCTTC; CDR3 protein: CASSDSGPRSEQFF; V gene: TRBV5-1; D gene: -; J gene: TRBJ2-1; CDR3 length: 14
CDR3 DNA: TGTGCCAGTAGTCCCCGGGTCCCTTACGAGCAGTACTTC; CDR3 protein: CASSPRVPYEQYF; V gene: TRBV19; D gene: -; J gene: TRBJ2-7; CDR3 length: 13
CDR3 DNA: TGTGCCAGTAGTATTTGGTCTAGCACCGCCAATGAGCAGTTCTTC; CDR3 protein: CASSIWSSTANEQFF; V gene: TRBV19; D gene: -; J gene: TRBJ2-1; CDR3 length: 15
CDR3 DNA: TGTGCCAGCAGCGTATACGGAAGCGGGCTTTACAATGAGCAGTTCTTC; CDR3 protein: CASSVYGSGLYNEQFF; V gene: TRBV9; D gene: -; J gene: TRBJ2-1; CDR3 length: 16
CDR3 DNA: TGTGCCTGGAGTGTACCAGGGTTCTTTTACGAGCAGTACTTC; CDR3 protein: CAWSVPGFFYEQYF; V gene: TRBV30; D gene: -; J gene: TRBJ2-7; CDR3 length: 14
CDR3 DNA: TGCGCCAGCAAATTCCACGGGACGGATACCTACGAGCAGTACTTC; CDR3 protein: CASKFHGTDTYEQYF; V gene: TRBV5-1; D gene: -; J gene: TRBJ2-7; CDR3 length: 15
CDR3 DNA: TGCAGCGTTGGGGGACAGGGAACCTACGAGCAGTACTTC; CDR3 protein: CSVGGQGTYEQYF; V gene: TRBV29-1; D gene: TRBD1; J gene: TRBJ2-7; CDR3 length: 13
CDR3 DNA: TGTGCCAGCAGTCGGCCTACAGGGGGCTTCTACAATGAGCAGTTCTTC; CDR3 protein: CASSRPTGGFYNEQFF; V gene: TRBV27; D gene: TRBD1; J gene: TRBJ2-1; CDR3 length: 16
CDR3 DNA: TGTGCCAGCAGGGCTACTGGTGGTCACGGGGAGCTGTTTTTT; CDR3 protein: CASRATGGHGELFF; V gene: TRBV6-5; D gene: -; J gene: TRBJ2-2; CDR3 length: 14
CDR3 DNA: TGTGCCAGCAGTCCGCCACAGGGCGGATCGGAAAAACTGTTTTTT; CDR3 protein: CASSPPQGGSEKLFF; V gene: TRBV28; D gene: -; J gene: TRBJ1-4; CDR3 length: 15
CDR3 DNA: TGTGCCAGTAGTGGTACGGGACAGGGGGTAGAGCCCCAGCATTTT; CDR3 protein: CASSGTGQGVEPQHF; V gene: TRBV19; D gene: TRBD1; J gene: TRBJ1-5; CDR3 length: 15
CDR3 DNA: TGTGCCAGCAGTTTACGTGGGGGCAATCAGCCCCAGCATTTT; CDR3 protein: CASSLRGGNQPQHF; V gene: TRBV28; D gene: -; J gene: TRBJ1-5; CDR3 length: 14
CDR3 DNA: TGCGCCAGCAGTTCGACAGGGGGAAGCTCTGGGGCCAACGTCCTGACTTTC; CDR3 protein: CASSSTGGSSGANVLTF; V gene: TRBV5-1; D gene: TRBD1; J gene: TRBJ2-6; CDR3 length: 17
CDR3 DNA: TGTGCCACCGGGACAGGGGAATATATTGGTGAAGCTTTCTTT; CDR3 protein: CATGTGEYIGEAFF; V gene: TRBV28; D gene: TRBD1; J gene: TRBJ1-1; CDR3 length: 14
CDR3 DNA: TGCAGTGGTGTAGAATCCATGGGCTACACCTTC; CDR3 protein: CSGVESMGYTF; V gene: TRBV20-1; D gene: -; J gene: TRBJ1-2; CDR3 length: 11
CDR3 DNA: TGTGCCAGCAGTTTACTCCACAATATCGAAGCTTTCTTT; CDR3 protein: CASSLLHNIEAFF; V gene: TRBV28; D gene: -; J gene: TRBJ1-1; CDR3 length: 13
CDR3 DNA: TGTGCCAGCAGCGAGGGACTAGCCCCCAATGAGCAGTTCTTC; CDR3 protein: CASSEGLAPNEQFF; V gene: TRBV9; D gene: TRBD2; J gene: TRBJ2-1; CDR3 length: 14